Below, one TCR beta chain is given with its context. As yet, its antigen is unknown. This entry belongs to a study of shared clonotypes between healthy human individuals. The genomic DNA of each subset was split evenly across several immunoSEQ plates. Assay used: immunoSEQ multiplex PCR; TCRdb lists only in-frame clones, some missing. In the table there are approximately 2,000,000 clones, about 93% of which are singletons. Naive CD8 cells lacked CD45RO and underwent positive selection for CCR7, leaving out terminally differentiated effector memory CD45RA+ cells. Study results and caveats: Sequencing depth was expected to affect clonotype sharing among donors. What rarefaction showed was incomplete sorted-subset sequencing despite large depth.

The germline V gene encodes CDR1 MNHEY and CDR2 SMNVEV (reference sequence). CDR3 size: 14 residues. The V and J ends lost 0 bases and 9 bases respectively, with 12 bases between them. This TCR derives from a man aged 18 to 29 in good health. Some clones in this sample may be carry-over from other donors' samples. The gene calls are TRBV27 and TRBJ2-1; TRBD2 might be the D (6 bases). Sequences were obtained from naive CD8+ T cells from PBMCs. CDR3 amino acids: CASSLSAGRGEQFF. In DNA form, the CDR3 reads TGTGCCAGCAGTTTATCGGCCGGGAGAGGTGAGCAGTTCTTC.